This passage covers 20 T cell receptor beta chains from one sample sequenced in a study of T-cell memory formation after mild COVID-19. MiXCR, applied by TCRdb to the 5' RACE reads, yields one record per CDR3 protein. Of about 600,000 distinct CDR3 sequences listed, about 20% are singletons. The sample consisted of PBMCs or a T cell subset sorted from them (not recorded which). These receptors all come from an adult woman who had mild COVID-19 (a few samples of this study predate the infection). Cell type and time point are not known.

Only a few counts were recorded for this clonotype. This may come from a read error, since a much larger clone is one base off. The CDR3 coding sequence is TGTGCCAGCAGTTTCGTATCTAGCGTAATGGCCCAAACACCGAATGAGCAGTTCTTC. It yields the protein CASSFVSSVMAQTPNEQFF. The chain combines TRBV12-3 or TRBV12-4 with TRBJ2-1; perhaps TRBD2 as D (6 bases). This CDR3 has 19 residues. V shed 3 bases and J shed 7 bases, with 28 bases lying between them.

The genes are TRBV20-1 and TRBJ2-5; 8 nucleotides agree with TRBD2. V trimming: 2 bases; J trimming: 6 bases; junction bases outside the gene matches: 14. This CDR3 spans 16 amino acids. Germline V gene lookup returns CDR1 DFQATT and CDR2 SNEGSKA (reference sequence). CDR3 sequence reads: CSARPRPGLEVQTQYF. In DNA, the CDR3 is TGCAGTGCTAGACCCCGCCCGGGACTAGAGGTCCAGACCCAGTACTTC.

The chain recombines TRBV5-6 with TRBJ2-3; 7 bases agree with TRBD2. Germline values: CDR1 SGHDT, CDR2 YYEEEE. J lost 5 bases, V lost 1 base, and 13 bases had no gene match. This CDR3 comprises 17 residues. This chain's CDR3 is CASSLFEGGPRGDTQYF. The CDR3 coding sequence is TGTGCCAGCAGCTTGTTCGAGGGAGGGCCCCGGGGAGATACGCAGTATTTT.

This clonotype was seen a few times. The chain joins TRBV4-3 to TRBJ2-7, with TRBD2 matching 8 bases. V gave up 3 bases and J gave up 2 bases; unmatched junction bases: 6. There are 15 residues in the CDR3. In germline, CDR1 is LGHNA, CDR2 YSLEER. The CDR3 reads CASSQAGTSTYEQYF. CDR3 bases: TGCGCCAGCAGCCAGGCCGGGACTAGTACCTACGAGCAGTACTTC.

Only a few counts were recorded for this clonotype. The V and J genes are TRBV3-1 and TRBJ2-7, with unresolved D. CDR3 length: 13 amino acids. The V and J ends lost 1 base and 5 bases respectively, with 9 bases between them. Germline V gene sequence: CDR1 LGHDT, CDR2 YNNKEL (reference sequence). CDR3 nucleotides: TGTGCCAGCAGCCAAGGGTTTGGGAACGAGCAGTACTTC. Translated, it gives CASSQGFGNEQYF.

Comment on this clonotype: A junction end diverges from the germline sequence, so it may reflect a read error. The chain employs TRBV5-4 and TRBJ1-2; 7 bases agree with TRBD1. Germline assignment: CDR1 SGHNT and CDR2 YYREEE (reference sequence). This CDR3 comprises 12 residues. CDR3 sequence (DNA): TGTTCCAGCAGCCCCCCGGGGGACAGAAGCACCTTC. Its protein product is CSSSPPGDRSTF.

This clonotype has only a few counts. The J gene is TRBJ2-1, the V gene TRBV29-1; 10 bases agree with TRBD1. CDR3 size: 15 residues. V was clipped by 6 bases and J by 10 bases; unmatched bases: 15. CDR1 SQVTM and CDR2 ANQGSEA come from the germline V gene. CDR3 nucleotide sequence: TGCAGCGTAAAACACAACCGGGACAGGGGAGGCGAGCAGTTCTTC. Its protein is CSVKHNRDRGGEQFF.

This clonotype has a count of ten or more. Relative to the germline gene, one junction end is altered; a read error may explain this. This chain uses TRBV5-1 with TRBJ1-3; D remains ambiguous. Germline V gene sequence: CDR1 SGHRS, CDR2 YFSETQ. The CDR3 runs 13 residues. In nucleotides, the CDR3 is TGTGCCAGCAGCTTATCTTCTGGAAACACCATATATTTT. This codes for CASSLSSGNTIYF.

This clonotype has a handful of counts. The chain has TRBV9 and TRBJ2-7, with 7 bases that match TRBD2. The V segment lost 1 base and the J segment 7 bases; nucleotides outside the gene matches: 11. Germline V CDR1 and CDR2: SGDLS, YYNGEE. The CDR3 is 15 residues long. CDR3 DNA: TGTGCCAGCAGCGTATCTAGCGGCCTCCGAGGGGAGCAGTACTTC. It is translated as CASSVSSGLRGEQYF.

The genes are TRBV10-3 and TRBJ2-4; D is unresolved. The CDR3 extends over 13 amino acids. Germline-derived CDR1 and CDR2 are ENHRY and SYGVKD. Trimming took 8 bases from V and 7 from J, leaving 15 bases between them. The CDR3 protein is CAILDLAVNIQYF. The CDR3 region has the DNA TGTGCCATCCTCGATTTAGCCGTGAACATTCAGTACTTC.

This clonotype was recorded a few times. The CDR3 nucleotides read TGCGCCAGCAGTCCCGCTTTAGGAGGGGGAAATGGCTACACCTTC. Its protein is CASSPALGGGNGYTF. This chain connects TRBV5-1 to TRBJ1-2; D is perhaps TRBD1 (6 bases). Germline V CDR1 and CDR2: SGHRS, YFSETQ. V shed 5 bases and J shed 6 bases, with 20 bases lying between them. The CDR3 loop spans 15 amino acids.

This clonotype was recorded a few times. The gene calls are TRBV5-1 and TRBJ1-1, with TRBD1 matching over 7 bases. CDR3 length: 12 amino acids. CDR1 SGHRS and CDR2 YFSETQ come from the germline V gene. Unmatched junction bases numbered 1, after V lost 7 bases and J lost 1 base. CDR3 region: CASQGGNTEAFF. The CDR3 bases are TGCGCCAGCCAGGGGGGGAACACTGAAGCTTTCTTT.

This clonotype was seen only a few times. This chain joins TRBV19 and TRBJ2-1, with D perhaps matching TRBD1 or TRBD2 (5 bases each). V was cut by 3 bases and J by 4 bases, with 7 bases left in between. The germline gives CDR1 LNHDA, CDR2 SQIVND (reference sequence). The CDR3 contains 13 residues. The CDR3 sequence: CASSIEGYNEQFF. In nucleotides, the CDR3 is TGTGCCAGTAGTATTGAGGGGTACAATGAGCAGTTCTTC.

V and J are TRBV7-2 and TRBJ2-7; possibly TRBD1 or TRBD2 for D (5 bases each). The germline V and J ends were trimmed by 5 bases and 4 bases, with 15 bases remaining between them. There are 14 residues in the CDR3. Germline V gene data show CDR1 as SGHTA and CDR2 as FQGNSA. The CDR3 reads CASSPRRDRYEQYF. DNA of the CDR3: TGTGCCAGCAGCCCACGCCGGGACCGATACGAGCAGTACTTC.

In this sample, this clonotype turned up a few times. The CDR3 nucleotides are TGCAGTGGTCGGCCCCAGGGACAGGGGGACGATCAGCCCCAGCATTTT. It yields the protein CSGRPQGQGDDQPQHF. The genes are TRBV20-1 and TRBJ1-5; TRBD1 aligns across 11 bases. The CDR3 runs to 16 residues. J was trimmed by 5 bases and V by 7 bases; bases with no gene match: 13. Germline V gene sequence: CDR1 DFQATT, CDR2 SNEGSKA (reference sequence).

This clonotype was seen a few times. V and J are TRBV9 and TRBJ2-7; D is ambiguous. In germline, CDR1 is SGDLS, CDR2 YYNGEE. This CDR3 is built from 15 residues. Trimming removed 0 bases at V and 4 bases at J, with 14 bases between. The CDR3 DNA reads TGTGCCAGCAGCGTAGAAGGTGACATCGGATACGAGCAGTACTTC. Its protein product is CASSVEGDIGYEQYF.

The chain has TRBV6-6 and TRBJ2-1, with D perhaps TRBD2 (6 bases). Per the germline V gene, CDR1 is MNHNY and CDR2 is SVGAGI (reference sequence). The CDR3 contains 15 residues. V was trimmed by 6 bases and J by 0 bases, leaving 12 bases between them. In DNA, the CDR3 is TGTGCCAGCAGGAGGGACTTCAGCTCCTACAATGAGCAGTTCTTC. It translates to CASRRDFSSYNEQFF.

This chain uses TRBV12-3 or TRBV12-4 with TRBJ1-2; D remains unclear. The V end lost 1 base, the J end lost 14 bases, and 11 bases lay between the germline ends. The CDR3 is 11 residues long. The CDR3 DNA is TGTGCCAGCAGTTTAGGGGCAGGCCAAACCTTC. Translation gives CASSLGAGQTF.

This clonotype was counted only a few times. The CDR3 DNA sequence: TGTGCCACCAGCTTCGGGACTAGACGCACAGATACGCAGTATTTT. This sequence encodes CATSFGTRRTDTQYF. The chain employs TRBV24-1 and TRBJ2-3, with TRBD2 matching over 8 bases. The CDR3 is 15 amino acids. Trimming cost V 7 bases and J 1 base; bases outside gene matches: 6. The germline gives CDR1 KGHDR, CDR2 SFDVKD.

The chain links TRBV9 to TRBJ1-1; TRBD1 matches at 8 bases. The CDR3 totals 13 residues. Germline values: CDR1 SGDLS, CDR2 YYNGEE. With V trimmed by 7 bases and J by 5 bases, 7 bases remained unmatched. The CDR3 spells CASAQGVATEAFF. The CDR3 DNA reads TGTGCCAGCGCACAGGGGGTAGCGACTGAAGCTTTCTTT. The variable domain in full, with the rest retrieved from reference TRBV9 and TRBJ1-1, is DSGVTQTPKHLITATGQRVTLRCSPRSGDLSVYWYQQSLDQGLQFLIQYYNGEERAKGNILERFSAQQFPDLHSELNLSSLELGDSALYFCASAQGVATEAFFGQGTRLTVV.